This TCR beta chain was sequenced in a study of T cells in Graves' hyperthyroidism and ophthalmopathy (dated by TCRdb to about 2019). At the level of the whole study: Peripheral blood was sampled at the time of initial diagnosis, prior to any treatment. Once sampling was done, hyperthyroidism patients were given methimazole at a starting dose of 30 mg daily, whereas ophthalmopathy patients were given high-dose intravenous methylprednisolone. The paper describes TCR Vbeta CDR3 sequencing of roughly 130 peripheral blood samples, made up of fewer than 50 ophthalmopathy patients, more than 70 hyperthyroidism patients and 17 progressor patients. In roughly six Graves' hyperthyroidism patients, the study also compared T-cell repertoires from thyroid tissue with T-cell repertoires from blood. Prospective prediction of ophthalmopathy was tested in an independent validation cohort consisting of some 18 hyperthyroidism patients and approximately 16 patients who later progressed to ophthalmopathy. The approximately 100 discovery patients were randomly divided into training and test sets at a 7:3 ratio. A discovery cohort of roughly 100 patients, about 40 with Graves' ophthalmopathy and approximately 60 with stable Graves' hyperthyroidism, was used to find distinguishing TCR V-J signatures.

Moderately to severely active disease, a Clinical Activity Score of at least 3, a NOSPECS grade of at least 4, and a duration under 3 months were present in ophthalmopathy patients. Any patient with an uncontrolled infection, another autoimmune disease, pregnancy or lactation was excluded. Clinical symptoms, serum thyroxine and TRAb, thyroid ultrasound, and orbital computed tomography formed the basis for the diagnoses. PBMCs were isolated from about 9.2 ml of fresh peripheral blood by Ficoll-Paque density gradient centrifugation. Total RNA was extracted with Trizol reagent, and quality was checked on an Agilent 2100 Bioanalyzer. This clonotype occurred many times. The antigen this receptor binds is unknown. The record has no base qualities; no much larger clone is one base away. The trim is 6 bases for V and 1 base for J, with a gap of 7 bases between the germline ends. From its cysteine to its phenylalanine, the CDR3 spans 13 amino acids. Of all the DNA, just the CDR3 is kept, 39 bases in frame from base 1.

The TCR beta CDR3 regions were amplified from the RNA transcripts. The TCR CDR3 was subjected to a first round of RT-PCR using the HTBI primer set and the Qiagen OneStep RT-PCR kit. A second multiplex PCR round built the libraries, followed by size selection and purification. Paired-end sequencing of the libraries was performed with 100 bp reads on an Illumina HiSeq2000. In the source study's methods: SOAPnuke was used to process the raw data, with reads discarded if the reads contained adapters or uncalled bases, had a mean Phred below 15, or lacked an exact constant-primer or identifier match. High-quality paired reads were merged using COPE v1.2.5, and each unique nucleotide sequence was defined as a clonotype. MiTCR v1.1 was used to align the clonotypes against IMGT TRBV, TRBD and TRBJ reference segments. The analysis included only V-J combinations with a frequency above 0.0001, which together covered more than 98% of the repertoires. A TCS score was defined as the ratio of F50 (clonal expansion) to E x V (chaos), with BLOSUM62-based TCRdist applied between CDR3 peptides within each V-J. Welch's t-statistics and random forest reduced roughly 540 V-J features to fewer than 15, which were used in a naive Bayes classifier (R e1071). The Morisita-Horn index was used to measure how similar the thyroid and blood repertoires were. TCRdb reprocessed the public reads (quality trimming at Q25 with fastp, clone calling with MiXCR) and kept in-frame beta chains. Each CDR3 protein appears once, grouped with its most common genes and DNA. The V and J calls shown here were made by TCRdb, not taken from the authors' results. This sample has hundreds of thousands of distinct CDR3 sequences in its table, and roughly 14% of those were observed once. Approximately 4.2% of the sample comes from the top ten.

Points the paper makes about the study in general: Sample size was not statistically predetermined, and investigators were not blinded to group allocation. Ophthalmopathy was separated from stable hyperthyroidism by a 13 V-J signature model, with roughly 88% sensitivity and approximately 81% specificity obtained in cross-validation and 80%/75% obtained in testing. During validation, the model predicted progression to ophthalmopathy a median of approximately six months ahead of onset, with around 71% sensitivity and more than 72% specificity. Blood samples also contained most of the expanded thyroid clonotypes (frequency above 0.001), which suggests that blood repertoires may reflect thyroid immune responses.

Recombination connected TRBV12-3 or TRBV12-4 to TRBJ2-4; matching of 6 bases hints at TRBD2 as the D gene. The TCR originated in a woman aged 40 to 50 with Graves' ophthalmopathy. What was sequenced was blood. The nucleotide sequence is TGTGCCAGCAGGGCGGGGGCCAAAAACATTCAGTACTTC. This sequence encodes CASRAGAKNIQYF.